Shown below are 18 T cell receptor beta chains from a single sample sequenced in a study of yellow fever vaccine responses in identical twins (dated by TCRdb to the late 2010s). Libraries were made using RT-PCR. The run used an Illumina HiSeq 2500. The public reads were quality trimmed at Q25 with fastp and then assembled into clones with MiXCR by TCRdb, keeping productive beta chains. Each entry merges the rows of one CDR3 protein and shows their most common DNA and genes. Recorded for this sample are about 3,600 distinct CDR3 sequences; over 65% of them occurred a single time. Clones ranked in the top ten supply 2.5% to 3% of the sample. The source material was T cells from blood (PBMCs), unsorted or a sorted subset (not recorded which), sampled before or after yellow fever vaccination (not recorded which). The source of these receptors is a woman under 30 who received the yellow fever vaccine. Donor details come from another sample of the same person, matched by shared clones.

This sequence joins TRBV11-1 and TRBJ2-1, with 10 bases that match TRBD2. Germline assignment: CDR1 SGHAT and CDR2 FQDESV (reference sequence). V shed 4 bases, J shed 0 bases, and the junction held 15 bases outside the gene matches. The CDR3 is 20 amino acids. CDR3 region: CASSSLGRAGGGSSYNEQFF. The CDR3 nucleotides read TGTGCCAGCAGCTCCCTAGGCCGAGCGGGAGGGGGAAGCTCCTACAATGAGCAGTTCTTC.

The CDR3 sequence is CASSQSLRTEDYEQYF. The CDR3 DNA reads TGCGCCAGCAGTCAATCGTTACGGACAGAGGATTACGAGCAGTACTTC. V gene TRBV23-1 combines with J gene TRBJ2-7; a possible D gene is TRBD1 (6 bases). Being an ORF, TRBV23-1 has a function that is uncertain. The CDR3 covers 16 residues. V gave up 0 bases and J gave up 4 bases, with 16 bases separating them.

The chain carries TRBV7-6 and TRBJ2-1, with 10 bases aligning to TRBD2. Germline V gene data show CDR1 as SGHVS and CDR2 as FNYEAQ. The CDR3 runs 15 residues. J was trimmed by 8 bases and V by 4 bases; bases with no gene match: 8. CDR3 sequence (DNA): TGTGCCAGCAGCTCAGCGGGGGGGCAATCCCATGAGCAGTTCTTC. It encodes CASSSAGGQSHEQFF.

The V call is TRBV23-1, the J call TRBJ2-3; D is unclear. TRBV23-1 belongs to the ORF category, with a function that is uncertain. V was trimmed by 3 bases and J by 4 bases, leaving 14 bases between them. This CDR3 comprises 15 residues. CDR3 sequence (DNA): TGCGCCAGCAGTCATGGAGAAAGGGCCGCAGATACGCAGTATTTT. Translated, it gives CASSHGERAADTQYF.

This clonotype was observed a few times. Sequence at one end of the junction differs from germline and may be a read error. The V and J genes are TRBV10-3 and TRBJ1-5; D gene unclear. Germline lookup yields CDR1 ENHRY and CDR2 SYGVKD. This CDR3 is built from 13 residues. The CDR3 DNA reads TGTGCCAGCAGTGAGTCAGCGAATCAGCCCCAGCATTTT. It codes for CASSESANQPQHF.

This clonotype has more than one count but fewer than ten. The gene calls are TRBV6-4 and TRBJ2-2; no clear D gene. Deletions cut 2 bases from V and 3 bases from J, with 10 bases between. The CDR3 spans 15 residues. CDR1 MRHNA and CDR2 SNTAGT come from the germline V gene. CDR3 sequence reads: CASSDRRADTGELFF. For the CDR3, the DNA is TGTGCCAGCAGTGACAGGCGAGCAGACACCGGGGAGCTGTTTTTT.

CDR3 protein: CASSRRALEGYTF. Written as DNA, the CDR3 is TGTGCCAGCAGCCGCCGGGCCTTGGAGGGCTACACCTTC. This rearrangement joins TRBV11-3 to TRBJ1-2; unclear D gene. Looked up from germline, CDR1 is SGHNT and CDR2 is YENEEA. Trimming pared 5 bases from V and 8 bases from J, leaving 15 bases between. The CDR3 sequence is 13 residues long.

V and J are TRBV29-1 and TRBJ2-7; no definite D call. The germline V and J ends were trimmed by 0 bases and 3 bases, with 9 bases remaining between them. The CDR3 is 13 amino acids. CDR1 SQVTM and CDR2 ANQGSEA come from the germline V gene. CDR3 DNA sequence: TGCAGCGTTGAAGAGGTGGTGGGCTACGAGCAGTACTTC. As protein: CSVEEVVGYEQYF.

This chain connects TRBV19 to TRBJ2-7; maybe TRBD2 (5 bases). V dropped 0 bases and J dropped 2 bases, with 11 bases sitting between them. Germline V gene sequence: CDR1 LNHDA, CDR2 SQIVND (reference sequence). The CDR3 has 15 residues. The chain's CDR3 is CASSIDRGPPYEQYF. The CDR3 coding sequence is TGTGCCAGTAGTATAGATCGAGGGCCACCCTACGAGCAGTACTTC.

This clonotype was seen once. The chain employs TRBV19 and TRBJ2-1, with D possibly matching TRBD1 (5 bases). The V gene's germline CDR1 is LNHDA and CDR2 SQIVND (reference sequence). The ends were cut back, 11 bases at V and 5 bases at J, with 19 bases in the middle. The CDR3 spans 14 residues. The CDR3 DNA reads TGTGCCGCAGGACACAAAGGACCCGACAATGAGCAGTTCTTC. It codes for CAAGHKGPDNEQFF.

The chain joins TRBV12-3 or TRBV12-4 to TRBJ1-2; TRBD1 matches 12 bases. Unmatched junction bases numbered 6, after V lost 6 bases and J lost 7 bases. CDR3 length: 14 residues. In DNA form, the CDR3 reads TGTGCCAGCAGCTCCGGGACAGGGGGCTTTGGCTACACCTTC. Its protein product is CASSSGTGGFGYTF.

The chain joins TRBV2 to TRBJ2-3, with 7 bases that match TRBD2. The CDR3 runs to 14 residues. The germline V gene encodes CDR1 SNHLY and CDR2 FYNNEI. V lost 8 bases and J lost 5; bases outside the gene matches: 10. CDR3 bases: TGTGCCAGCTCGGGTCTAGCGGTGGGAGATACGCAGTATTTT. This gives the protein CASSGLAVGDTQYF.

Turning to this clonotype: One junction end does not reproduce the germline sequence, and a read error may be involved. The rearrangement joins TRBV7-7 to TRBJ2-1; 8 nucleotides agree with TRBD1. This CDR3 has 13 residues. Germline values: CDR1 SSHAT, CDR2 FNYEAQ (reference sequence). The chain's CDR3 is CASSLGQGNEQFF. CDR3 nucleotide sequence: TGTGCTAGCAGCTTAGGACAGGGCAATGAGCAGTTCTTC.

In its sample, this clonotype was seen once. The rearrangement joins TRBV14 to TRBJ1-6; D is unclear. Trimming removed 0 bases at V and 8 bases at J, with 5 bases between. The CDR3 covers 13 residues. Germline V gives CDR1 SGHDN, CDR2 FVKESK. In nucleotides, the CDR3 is TGTGCCAGCAGCCAAGATATATATTCACCCCTCCACTTT. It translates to CASSQDIYSPLHF.

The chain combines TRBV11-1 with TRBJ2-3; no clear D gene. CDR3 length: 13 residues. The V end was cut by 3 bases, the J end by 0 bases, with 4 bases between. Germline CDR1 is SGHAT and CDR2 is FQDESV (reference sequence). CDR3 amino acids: CASSFVSTDTQYF. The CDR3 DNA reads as TGTGCCAGCAGCTTCGTCAGCACAGATACGCAGTATTTT.

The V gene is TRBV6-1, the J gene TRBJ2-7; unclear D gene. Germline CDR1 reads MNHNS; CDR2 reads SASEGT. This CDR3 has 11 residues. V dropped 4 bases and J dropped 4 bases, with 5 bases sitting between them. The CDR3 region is CASSVVYEQYF. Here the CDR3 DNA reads TGTGCCAGCAGTGTCGTATACGAGCAGTACTTC.

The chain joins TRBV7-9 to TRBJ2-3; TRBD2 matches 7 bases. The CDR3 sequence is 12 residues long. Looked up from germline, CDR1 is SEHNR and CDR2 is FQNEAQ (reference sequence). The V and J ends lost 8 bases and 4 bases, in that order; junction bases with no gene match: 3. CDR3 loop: CASRAGPDTQYF. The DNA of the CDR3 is TGTGCCAGCCGAGCGGGACCAGATACGCAGTATTTT.

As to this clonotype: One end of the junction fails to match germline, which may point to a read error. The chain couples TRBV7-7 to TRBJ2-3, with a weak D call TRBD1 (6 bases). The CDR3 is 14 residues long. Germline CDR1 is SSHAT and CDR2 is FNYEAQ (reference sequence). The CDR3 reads CASSSTGTTDTQYF. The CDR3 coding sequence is TGTGCTAGCAGCTCAACAGGGACAACAGATACGCAGTATTTT.